One and the same sample provided the 30 T cell receptor beta chains below, sequenced in a study of shared clonotypes between healthy human individuals. TCRdb's table, derived via immunoSEQ multiplex PCR, lists solely in-frame clones and lacks some. The sample shows about 1.5 million clones, 95% to 99% of them seen only once. The sequencing input was naive CD4+ T cells sorted from blood. Subset given: CD45RA+ positively selected. Receptors were obtained from a man aged 25-40 years in good health.

V and J are TRBV7-9 and TRBJ2-7, with 8 bases that match TRBD2. CDR1 SEHNR and CDR2 FQNEAQ come from the germline V gene (reference sequence). The CDR3 has 15 amino acids. V gave up 6 bases and J gave up 2 bases; unmatched junction bases: 9. CDR3 bases: TGTGCCAGCAGACCACTTCTAGCGGGCACCTACGAGCAGTACTTC. Translation gives CASRPLLAGTYEQYF.

V usage is TRBV25-1 and J usage is TRBJ2-2, with 8 bases matching TRBD2. CDR1 and CDR2 (germline): MGHDK, SYGVNS. The CDR3 sequence is 15 residues long. V shed 6 bases, J shed 5 bases, and the junction held 8 bases outside the gene matches. CDR3 nucleotide sequence: TGTGCCAGCAGGGGGAGCGGGAGACGTACCGGGGAGCTGTTTTTT. Protein: CASRGSGRRTGELFF.

The chain has TRBV11-2 and TRBJ2-7; 7 bases line up with TRBD2. The CDR3 is made up of 14 amino acids. The V gene's germline CDR1 is SGHAT and CDR2 FQNNGV. J was trimmed by 4 bases and V by 2 bases; bases with no gene match: 5. The CDR3 loop reads CASSLSGTKYEQYF. In DNA, the CDR3 is TGTGCCAGCAGCTTATCCGGGACTAAATACGAGCAGTACTTC. Full variable domain (rest looked up from reference TRBV11-2 and TRBJ2-7): EAGVAQSPRYKIIEKRQSVAFWCNPISGHATLYWYQQILGQGPKLLIQFQNNGVVDDSQLPKDRFSAERLKGVDSTLKIQPAKLEDSAVYLCASSLSGTKYEQYFGPGTRLTVT.

The chain joins TRBV5-5 to TRBJ2-2; the match to TRBD1 covers 7 bases. In germline, CDR1 is SGHKS, CDR2 YYEKEE (reference sequence). CDR3 length: 19 amino acids. V shed 3 bases, J shed 0 bases, and the junction held 14 bases outside the gene matches. The CDR3 DNA reads as TGTGCCAGCAGCTCGTTCGGTTTAGACAGGGCTGCGAACACCGGGGAGCTGTTTTTT. Encoded protein: CASSSFGLDRAANTGELFF.

The chain recombines TRBV6-5 with TRBJ2-1, with D hard to call. V lost 4 bases and J lost 8, with 15 bases in between. Germline CDR1 MNHEY, CDR2 SVGAGI. The CDR3 runs to 14 residues. CDR3 loop: CASSFHRVFDEQFF. As DNA, the CDR3 is TGTGCCAGCAGTTTTCACCGAGTGTTTGATGAGCAGTTCTTC.

The table lists this clone with a count of one. The V and J genes are TRBV5-4 and TRBJ1-2; the D is unclear. Trimming took 0 bases from V and 4 from J, leaving 10 bases between them. This CDR3 comprises 14 residues. From germline, CDR1 is SGHNT and CDR2 YYREEE (reference sequence). The CDR3: CASSLALRGYGYTF. CDR3 DNA: TGTGCCAGCAGCTTGGCCCTTCGGGGCTATGGCTACACCTTC.

The chain couples TRBV25-1 to TRBJ2-7; D gene ambiguous. Trimming took off 2 bases at V and 2 bases at J, with 7 bases between the two ends. Germline CDR1 MGHDK, CDR2 SYGVNS. The CDR3 covers 13 residues. CDR3 amino acids: CASSEAGTYEQYF. DNA for the CDR3: TGTGCCAGCAGTGAAGCTGGGACCTACGAGCAGTACTTC.

The V and J genes are TRBV9 and TRBJ1-3, with D hard to call. CDR3 length: 15 amino acids. CDR1 and CDR2 (germline): SGDLS, YYNGEE. The V end lost 3 bases, the J end lost 3 bases, and 13 bases lay between the germline ends. This chain's CDR3 is CASSEGRVRGNTIYF. CDR3 in DNA: TGTGCCAGCAGCGAAGGGAGGGTCCGTGGAAACACCATATATTTT.

This clone was observed once. Different DNA sequences within this sample yield the same CDR3. The chain uses TRBV7-9 and TRBJ1-1; possible D gene TRBD1, 5 bases. CDR3 size: 13 residues. CDR1 is SEHNR, CDR2 FQNEAQ, per germline (reference sequence). V dropped 5 bases and J dropped 4 bases, with 11 bases sitting between them. The CDR3 coding sequence is TGTGCCAGCAGCCTCCAGGGAGGCACTGAAGCTTTCTTT. It yields the protein CASSLQGGTEAFF.

This sequence joins TRBV6-5 and TRBJ1-5; possible D gene TRBD1, 5 bases. Germline V gives CDR1 MNHEY, CDR2 SVGAGI. This CDR3 is 12 amino acids long. Trimming removed 6 bases at V and 3 bases at J, with 6 bases between. The CDR3 DNA reads as TGTGCCAGCAGCAGGGACAATCAGCCCCAGCATTTT. Translating it yields CASSRDNQPQHF.

The chain is built from TRBV10-3 and TRBJ1-2; 12 bases align to TRBD1. The CDR3 is 14 amino acids. J lost 6 bases, V lost 4 bases, and 3 bases had no gene match. Germline-derived CDR1 and CDR2 are ENHRY and SYGVKD. CDR3 bases: TGTGCCATCAGTGTCCGGGACAGGGGGCATGGCTACACCTTC. Its protein product is CAISVRDRGHGYTF.

The V gene is TRBV10-1, the J gene TRBJ2-5, with 10 bases fitting TRBD1. The CDR3 is 16 amino acids. Trimming took 0 bases from V and 5 from J; bases not matched to a gene: 6. Germline CDR1 WNHNN, CDR2 SYGVQD (reference sequence). The CDR3 loop is CASSESQGQGMETQYF. CDR3 in DNA: TGCGCCAGCAGTGAGTCCCAGGGACAGGGGATGGAGACCCAGTACTTC.

This clone has just one count. The chain is built from TRBV25-1 and TRBJ1-5; D might be TRBD1 (6 bases). Per germline, CDR1 MGHDK and CDR2 SYGVNS. The CDR3 has 13 amino acids. V was cut by 4 bases and J by 7 bases, with 11 bases left in between. CDR3 residues: CASSGPGAQPQHF. Here the CDR3 DNA reads TGTGCCAGCAGTGGCCCAGGGGCCCAGCCCCAGCATTTT.

This clone was detected only once. The chain has TRBV4-3 and TRBJ2-3; weak D call: TRBD2 (5 bases). The V end lost 0 bases, the J end lost 0 bases, and 10 bases lay between the germline ends. CDR3 length equals 16 residues. Looked up from germline, CDR1 is LGHNA and CDR2 is YSLEER. The CDR3 loop is CASSQEAASSTDTQYF. DNA of the CDR3: TGCGCCAGCAGCCAAGAAGCGGCCTCTAGCACAGATACGCAGTATTTT.

This chain uses TRBV7-2 with TRBJ1-5; D not certain. The germline V and J ends were trimmed by 1 base and 6 bases, with 4 bases remaining between them. Germline V gene sequence: CDR1 SGHTA, CDR2 FQGNSA. This CDR3 contains 12 residues. The CDR3: CASSLDFQPQHF. In DNA, the CDR3 is TGTGCCAGCAGCTTAGATTTTCAGCCCCAGCATTTT. Together with reference TRBV7-2 and TRBJ1-5, the CDR3 gives the full variable domain: GAGVSQSPSNKVTEKGKDVELRCDPISGHTALYWYRQSLGQGLEFLIYFQGNSAPDKSGLPSDRFSAERTGGSVSTLTIQRTQQEDSAVYLCASSLDFQPQHFGDGTRLSIL.

As to this clone: Germline is not matched at one junction end, which may reflect a read error. The chain combines TRBV7-7 with TRBJ2-3, with 9 bases that match TRBD2. Germline V gene sequence: CDR1 SSHAT, CDR2 FNYEAQ (reference sequence). The CDR3 has 16 residues. The CDR3 nucleotides are TGTGCTAGCAGCTTAGTTTGGCGGGAGGGCCGAGATACGCAGTATTTT. It translates to CASSLVWREGRDTQYF. Filled out from reference TRBV7-7 and TRBJ2-3, the complete variable domain reads GAGVSQSPRYKVTKRGQDVTLRCDPISSHATLYWYQQALGQGPEFLTYFNYEAQPDKSGLPSDRFSAERPEGSISTLTIQRTEQRDSAMYRCASSLVWREGRDTQYFGPGTRLTVL.

The rearrangement links TRBV5-3 to TRBJ2-1, with D unresolved. TRBV5-3 is an ORF, and what it does is uncertain. Trimming stripped 4 bases from V and 0 bases from J, with 14 bases between. The CDR3 loop spans 16 amino acids. The CDR3 sequence: CARSTQRRVSYNEQFF. The DNA of the CDR3 is TGTGCCAGAAGCACCCAACGACGGGTCTCCTACAATGAGCAGTTCTTC.

V usage is TRBV7-2 and J usage is TRBJ2-1; 12 bases match TRBD2. Germline-derived CDR1 and CDR2 are SGHTA and FQGNSA. There are 16 residues in the CDR3. V was clipped by 5 bases and J by 8 bases; unmatched bases: 10. CDR3 loop: CASSPSSGRALYEQFF. The CDR3 bases are TGTGCCAGCAGCCCTTCTAGCGGGAGGGCCCTTTATGAGCAGTTCTTC.

This rearrangement joins TRBV7-8 to TRBJ2-5; D uncertain. CDR3 size: 12 residues. Trimming cost V 5 bases and J 2 bases, with 6 bases left between them. Germline CDR1 and CDR2: SGHVS and FQNEAQ. The CDR3 bases are TGTGCCAGCAGCCTGGAACAAGAGACCCAGTACTTC. It specifies CASSLEQETQYF.

The genes are TRBV18 and TRBJ2-1, with 14 bases fitting TRBD2. The V gene's germline CDR1 is KGHSH and CDR2 LQKENI. The J segment lost 9 bases and the V segment lost 0 bases, leaving 7 bases of the junction unmatched. The CDR3 contains 17 residues. CDR3 nucleotide sequence: TGTGCCAGCTCACCACCGGGGGGACTAGCGGGAGTCGGTGAGCAGTTCTTC. The encoded protein is CASSPPGGLAGVGEQFF.

In the case of this clone: Distinct nucleotide sequences in the sample also encode this CDR3. The V gene is TRBV2, the J gene TRBJ2-7; D tentatively reads TRBD1 or TRBD2 (5 bases each). The CDR3 is 11 amino acids. Between the trimmed V and J ends, which lost 7 bases and 4 bases, there was a span of 8 bases. Germline V CDR1 and CDR2: SNHLY, FYNNEI. The DNA for the CDR3 is TGTGCCAGCACCGGGGCATACGAGCAGTACTTC. This sequence encodes CASTGAYEQYF. Together with reference TRBV2 and TRBJ2-7, the CDR3 gives the full variable domain: EPEVTQTPSHQVTQMGQEVILRCVPISNHLYFYWYRQILGQKVEFLVSFYNNEISEKSEIFDDQFSVERPDGSNFTLKIRSTKLEDSAMYFCASTGAYEQYFGPGTRLTVT.

CDR3: CASERTSGSSEQYF. In DNA, the CDR3 is TGCGCCAGCGAGAGGACTAGCGGGAGCTCCGAGCAGTACTTC. The rearrangement links TRBV5-1 to TRBJ2-7, with 13 positions matching TRBD2. Germline CDR1 and CDR2: SGHRS and YFSETQ. This CDR3 has 14 residues. The trim removed 7 bases at V and 6 bases at J, leaving 7 bases unmatched.

This clone appeared a single time. The rearrangement links TRBV7-2 to TRBJ1-2; D not certain. Germline V gives CDR1 SGHTA, CDR2 FQGNSA. This CDR3 spans 14 amino acids. V was shortened by 5 bases and J by 3 bases, with 13 bases between the two germline ends. The CDR3 loop reads CASSPRQAHYGYTF. The DNA for the CDR3 is TGTGCCAGCAGCCCGCGCCAGGCGCACTATGGCTACACCTTC.

J is TRBJ1-2 and V is TRBV23-1; possibly TRBD1 for D (6 bases). TRBV23-1 is an open reading frame, and its role is uncertain. Trimming removed 1 base at V and 3 bases at J, with 21 bases between. The CDR3 loop spans 18 amino acids. CDR3 nucleotides: TGCGCCAGCAGTCAATTAGCCCCGGAGGGGGATTGTGACTATGGCTACACCTTC. Translating it yields CASSQLAPEGDCDYGYTF.

V usage is TRBV10-3 and J usage is TRBJ2-3; a possible D gene is TRBD2 (5 bases). The CDR3 length is 14 residues. V lost 7 bases to trimming and J lost 9 bases, with 20 bases between them. Germline V gives CDR1 ENHRY, CDR2 SYGVKD. The CDR3 region is CAITRSAGSETQYF. CDR3 nucleotide sequence: TGTGCCATCACCAGGTCGGCGGGTTCGGAGACGCAGTATTTT.

The genes are TRBV10-2 and TRBJ2-7; D call uncertain. The V gene's germline CDR1 is WSHSY and CDR2 SAAADI. This CDR3 spans 14 amino acids. V lost 7 bases and J lost 0, with 13 bases in between. The CDR3 region is CASILDGSSYEQYF. The CDR3 coding sequence is TGCGCCAGCATCCTGGACGGTAGCTCCTACGAGCAGTACTTC.

The CDR3 is CASSPGTGNTDTQYF. The CDR3, as DNA: TGTGCCAGCTCACCCGGGACAGGGAACACAGATACGCAGTATTTT. The chain employs TRBV18 and TRBJ2-3, with 9 bases aligning to TRBD1. The ends lost 3 bases at V and 2 bases at J; junction bases unmatched: 3. CDR3 length equals 15 residues. Germline V gives CDR1 KGHSH, CDR2 LQKENI.

The V gene is TRBV18, the J gene TRBJ2-7; no firm D call. The ends were cut back, 1 base at V and 3 bases at J, with 16 bases in the middle. The CDR3 runs 16 residues. Germline V gives CDR1 KGHSH, CDR2 LQKENI. CDR3 loop: CASSPRVRQEYYEQYF. The CDR3 DNA reads as TGTGCCAGCTCACCACGAGTGCGGCAGGAGTACTACGAGCAGTACTTC.

The rearrangement joins TRBV27 to TRBJ1-2, with 9 bases matching TRBD1. Germline CDR1 reads MNHEY; CDR2 reads SMNVEV (reference sequence). CDR3 length: 15 residues. The V gene end was trimmed by 5 bases and the J gene end by 8 bases; junction bases not matched to a gene: 12. The CDR3 DNA is TGTGCCAGCAGTATACAGGGGGCCGCTCGGGTGGGCTACACCTTC. This codes for CASSIQGAARVGYTF.

The CDR3 nucleotides are TGCGCCAGCCGCTCGGATTCCAATCAGCCCCAGCATTTT. It translates to CASRSDSNQPQHF. The J gene is TRBJ1-5, the V gene TRBV10-2; D is ambiguous. Germline loops: CDR1 WSHSY, CDR2 SAAADI. The CDR3 runs to 13 residues. Trimming stripped 8 bases from V and 3 bases from J, with 11 bases between.